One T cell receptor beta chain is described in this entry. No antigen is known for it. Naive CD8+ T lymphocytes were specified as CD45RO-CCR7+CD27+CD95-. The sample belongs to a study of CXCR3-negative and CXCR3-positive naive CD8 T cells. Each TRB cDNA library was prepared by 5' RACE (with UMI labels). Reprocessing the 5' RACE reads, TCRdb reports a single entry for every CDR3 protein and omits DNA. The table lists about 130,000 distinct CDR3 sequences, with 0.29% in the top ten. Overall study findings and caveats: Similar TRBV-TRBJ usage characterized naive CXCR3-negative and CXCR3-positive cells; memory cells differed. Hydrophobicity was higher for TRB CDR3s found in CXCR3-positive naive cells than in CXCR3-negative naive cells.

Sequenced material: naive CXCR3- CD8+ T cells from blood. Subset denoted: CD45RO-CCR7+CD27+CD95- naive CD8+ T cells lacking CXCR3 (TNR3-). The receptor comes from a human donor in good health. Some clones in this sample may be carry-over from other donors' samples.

This CDR3 is CASSLTSGSRVINEQFF. This rearrangement joins TRBV5-1 to TRBJ2-1; TCRdb returns TRBD2, unconfirmable since there is no DNA. The CDR3 has 17 amino acids. The germline gives CDR1 SGHRS, CDR2 YFSETQ.